Sequencing of this TCR beta chain was carried out in a study of blood T cell repertoires in COVID-19. Study-wide background: PBMCs, B-cell-depleted T cells, or T cells provided the cDNA or gDNA that made up the material.

Per the study methods: Reference gene primer amplification gave nucleated cell count estimates. Method: immunoSEQ multiplex PCR; TCRdb's copy keeps in-frame clones and lacks some. V and J calls and clone size are copied from that table; D and trimming were computed from the DNA. Altogether roughly 150,000 clones are present, roughly 80% being singletons, with the ten largest covering approximately 10%. V was shortened by 5 bases and J by 4 bases, with 15 bases between the two germline ends. CDR1 MDHEN and CDR2 SYDVKM come from the germline V gene. CDR3 size: 15 residues. The receptor's source is a man between 65 and 85 years old with active or convalescent COVID-19. The sequencing input was peripheral blood. This chain links TRBV28 with TRBJ2-1; a possible D gene is TRBD1 (6 bases). This chain's CDR3 is CASSAQGKKYNEQFF. The CDR3 nucleotides read TGTGCCAGCAGTGCTCAGGGGAAGAAGTACAATGAGCAGTTCTTC.